The 18 T cell receptor beta chains given below trace back to one sample, sequenced in a study of cytomegalovirus exposure and HLA in healthy donors. 13 Jbeta primers and 60 Vbeta primers were used for the PCR. Sequencing used immunoSEQ multiplex PCR; TCRdb keeps in-frame clones, though not all of them. Here the sample spans some 150,000 clones, roughly 80% being singletons. Specimen: PBMCs. The receptors originated from a woman aged 25-40 years in good health and CMV-seropositive.

The chain uses TRBV29-1 and TRBJ2-3, with 8 bases that match TRBD2. This CDR3 contains 15 residues. V gave up 1 base and J gave up 4 bases; unmatched junction bases: 7. Germline V gives CDR1 SQVTM, CDR2 ANQGSEA. This CDR3 reads CSVEAGSGGADTQYF. The CDR3 bases are TGCAGCGTTGAAGCAGGGAGCGGGGGAGCAGATACGCAGTATTTT.

The chain joins TRBV10-3 to TRBJ1-1; D may be TRBD1 (5 bases). Germline V gene lookup returns CDR1 ENHRY and CDR2 SYGVKD. V was cut by 4 bases and J by 3 bases, with 18 bases left in between. CDR3 length equals 16 residues. In nucleotides, the CDR3 is TGTGCCATCAGTGTTCGGGCAGGGCTTGTAGACACTGAAGCTTTCTTT. This gives the protein CAISVRAGLVDTEAFF.

This rearrangement joins TRBV12-5 to TRBJ2-3; 10 positions agree with TRBD2. After removal of 3 bases from V and 5 bases from J, the junction contained 5 bases not matched to a gene. This CDR3 contains 15 residues. Germline CDR1 reads LGHNT; CDR2 reads FRNRAP. The CDR3 here is CASGFLSGGRDTQYF. The CDR3 nucleotides are TGTGCTAGTGGTTTCCTTAGCGGGGGGCGAGATACGCAGTATTTT.

This chain links TRBV19 with TRBJ1-1, with D tentatively TRBD1 (6 bases). Trimming removed 4 bases from V and 5 bases from J, with 11 bases in between. Germline CDR1 is LNHDA and CDR2 is SQIVND (reference sequence). The CDR3 totals 13 residues. The CDR3 DNA follows: TGTGCCAGTAGTAGCACAGGGAGTACTGAAGCTTTCTTT. Amino acid sequence: CASSSTGSTEAFF.

The V and J genes are TRBV4-2 and TRBJ1-1; 7 nucleotides match TRBD1. J gave up 1 base and V 4 bases, and 3 bases lay outside the gene matches. CDR1 and CDR2 (germline): LGHNA, YNFKEQ. This CDR3 comprises 14 residues. CDR3 loop: CASSPGQANTEAFF. CDR3 in DNA: TGTGCCAGCAGCCCAGGACAGGCGAACACTGAAGCTTTCTTT.

This chain joins TRBV28 and TRBJ1-6, with D possibly TRBD1 on 5 matching bases. The V gene lost 1 base and the J gene lost 6 bases, with 22 bases spanning the gap. CDR3 length: 19 amino acids. Germline assignment: CDR1 MDHEN and CDR2 SYDVKM. The CDR3 DNA is TGTGCCAGCAGTTTATCATGGATTGTTTCGGACAATATTAATTCACCCCTCCACTTT. Its protein is CASSLSWIVSDNINSPLHF.

V and J are TRBV5-1 and TRBJ2-7; 7 bases line up with TRBD1. Germline V gives CDR1 SGHRS, CDR2 YFSETQ. Trimming at V came to 4 bases and at J to 3 bases, leaving 19 bases not matched to a gene. The CDR3 consists of 18 residues. The CDR3, as DNA: TGCGCCAGCAGCCCGGGACAGAGCAGCCGATTTTTCCTCTACGAGCAGTACTTC. It yields the protein CASSPGQSSRFFLYEQYF.

The chain employs TRBV19 and TRBJ1-2; 7 nucleotides agree with TRBD1. Germline V gene sequence: CDR1 LNHDA, CDR2 SQIVND (reference sequence). This CDR3 is 13 amino acids long. V trimming: 7 bases; J trimming: 5 bases; junction bases outside the gene matches: 7. The CDR3: CASNAGGFYGYTF. CDR3 nucleotide sequence: TGTGCCAGTAACGCAGGGGGATTTTATGGCTACACCTTC.

This clone is a singleton in its sample. The chain is built from TRBV5-1 and TRBJ2-2, with 7 bases identical to TRBD2. This CDR3 has 16 residues. Unmatched junction bases numbered 2, after V lost 0 bases and J lost 0 bases. Germline V gives CDR1 SGHRS, CDR2 YFSETQ. The DNA for the CDR3 is TGCGCCAGCAGCTTGGTCGCGGGGGCGAACACCGGGGAGCTGTTTTTT. It specifies CASSLVAGANTGELFF.

The chain is built from TRBV11-1 and TRBJ2-3, with 9 bases that match TRBD1. This CDR3 is built from 17 residues. Germline V CDR1 and CDR2: SGHAT, FQDESV (reference sequence). V lost 3 bases, J lost 1 base, and 8 bases stayed unmatched. CDR3 sequence reads: CASSFGQGPRGTDTQYF. The CDR3 nucleotides are TGTGCCAGCAGCTTCGGACAGGGGCCCCGGGGCACAGATACGCAGTATTTT.

V gene TRBV2 combines with J gene TRBJ2-1, with 9 bases aligning to TRBD2. J lost 7 bases, V lost 5 bases, and 12 bases had no gene match. This CDR3 has 16 amino acids. The germline gives CDR1 SNHLY, CDR2 FYNNEI. CDR3 bases: TGTGCCAGCAGTCCCTCGGGAGCGGGGGGCTTAAATGAGCAGTTCTTC. Protein: CASSPSGAGGLNEQFF.

The chain carries TRBV5-5 and TRBJ1-6, with a tentative D call TRBD1 (5 bases). V was pared by 0 bases and J by 0 bases, with 13 bases between. Germline lookup yields CDR1 SGHKS and CDR2 YYEKEE (reference sequence). The CDR3 is made up of 18 amino acids. CDR3 protein: CASSLVPDTSSYNSPLHF. For the CDR3, the DNA is TGTGCCAGCAGCTTGGTTCCGGACACGAGCTCCTATAATTCACCCCTCCACTTT.

The V gene is TRBV27, the J gene TRBJ2-6; D not certain. The CDR3 consists of 16 residues. CDR1 and CDR2 from the germline V gene are MNHEY and SMNVEV (reference sequence). The V end lost 0 bases, the J end lost 0 bases, and 6 bases lay between the germline ends. CDR3 DNA: TGTGCCAGCAGTTTATCCGCGATCTCTGGGGCCAACGTCCTGACTTTC. This sequence encodes CASSLSAISGANVLTF.

The rearrangement joins TRBV19 to TRBJ1-5; 8 bases agree with TRBD1. This CDR3 has 13 amino acids. The germline CDR1 and CDR2 sequences are LNHDA and SQIVND (reference sequence). The J segment lost 7 bases and the V segment lost 8 bases, leaving 7 bases of the junction unmatched. CDR3 DNA: TGTGCCAGTTCCAATGGGGACAGGCAGCCCCAGCATTTT. It translates to CASSNGDRQPQHF.

The chain carries TRBV7-2 and TRBJ1-2; D remains unclear. CDR1 is SGHTA, CDR2 FQGNSA, per germline. Trimming took off 2 bases at V and 7 bases at J, with 17 bases between the two ends. This CDR3 contains 15 residues. CDR3 DNA sequence: TGTGCCAGCAGCTTAAGCGCGGGGAGGTTGAGTGGCTACACCTTC. It specifies CASSLSAGRLSGYTF.

This clone has a handful of counts. V and J are TRBV5-3 and TRBJ1-3; unclear D gene. TRBV5-3 is noted as an ORF with a role that remains uncertain. The V end lost 3 bases, the J end lost 0 bases, and 25 bases lay between the germline ends. The CDR3 spans 20 residues. CDR3 sequence (DNA): TGTGCCAGAAGCTCATACGGCAACACTGAGCAGGTCCACTCTGGAAACACCATATATTTT. Residues: CARSSYGNTEQVHSGNTIYF.

The V gene is TRBV5-1, the J gene TRBJ1-1, with 11 bases that match TRBD1. Looked up from germline, CDR1 is SGHRS and CDR2 is YFSETQ. With V trimmed by 0 bases and J by 6 bases, 1 base remained unmatched. This CDR3 region has 14 residues. CDR3 sequence: CASSLGTGGPEAFF. CDR3 nucleotide sequence: TGCGCCAGCAGCTTGGGGACAGGGGGCCCTGAAGCTTTCTTT.

The rearrangement links TRBV4-1 to TRBJ1-1, with D possibly being TRBD1 (5 bases). V lost 0 bases and J 8 bases, leaving 19 bases between the germline ends. Germline CDR1 MGHRA, CDR2 YSYEKL. The CDR3 covers 16 residues. In nucleotides, the CDR3 is TGCGCCAGCAGCCAAGATCGTGTATCGGGGGGAGAAGAAGCTTTCTTT. Translation gives CASSQDRVSGGEEAFF.